This T cell receptor (beta chain) was sequenced for a study of high-grade serous ovarian cancer treatment subgroups. Whole-study results and caveats: Without spatial data, bulk sequencing limits insight into HGSC tumor diversity. Clonal relatedness tracked neoantigen level, and by trend copy number and mutation load. CDR1 and CDR2 were left unanalyzed; analyses focused on CDR3. Same-patient tumor repertoires overlapped at about 0.1 to 0.8; different patients barely overlapped.

Tumor samples were obtained before definitive surgery or chemotherapy. Trimming removed 0 bases from V and 6 bases from J; junction bases left unmatched: 5. Looked up from germline, CDR1 is SGHTA and CDR2 is FQGNSA. This CDR3 region has 15 residues. TCRdb keeps only in-frame clones here, not all; method: immunoSEQ multiplex PCR. Of roughly 10,000 clones in the sample, over 65% were seen once. On this clone itself: Its antigen is not known.

Sequencing was performed on tumor tissue. J is TRBJ1-2 and V is TRBV7-2; 9 bases match TRBD1. The receptor was derived from a human donor with high-grade serous ovarian cancer. The CDR3 DNA reads as TGTGCCAGCAGCTTAGCGGACAGGGGTGTCAATGGCTACACCTTC. It translates to CASSLADRGVNGYTF.